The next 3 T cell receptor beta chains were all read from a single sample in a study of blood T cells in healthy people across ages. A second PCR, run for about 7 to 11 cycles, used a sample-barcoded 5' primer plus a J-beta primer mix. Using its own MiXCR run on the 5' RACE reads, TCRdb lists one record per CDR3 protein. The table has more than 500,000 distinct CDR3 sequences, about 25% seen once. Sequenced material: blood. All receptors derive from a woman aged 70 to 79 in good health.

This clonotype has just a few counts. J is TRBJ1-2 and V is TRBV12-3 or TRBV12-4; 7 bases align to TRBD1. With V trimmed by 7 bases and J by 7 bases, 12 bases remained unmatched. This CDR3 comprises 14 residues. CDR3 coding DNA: TGTGCCAGCACTCCCGATCAGGGGGTAGGTGGCTACACCTTC. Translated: CASTPDQGVGGYTF.

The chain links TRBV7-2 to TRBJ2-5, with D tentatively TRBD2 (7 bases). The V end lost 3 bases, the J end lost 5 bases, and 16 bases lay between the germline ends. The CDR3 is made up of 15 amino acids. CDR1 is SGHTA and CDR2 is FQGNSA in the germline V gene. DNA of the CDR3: TGTGCCAGCAGCTTGTACCTGGGGGGGCCGGAGACCCAGTACTTC. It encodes CASSLYLGGPETQYF.

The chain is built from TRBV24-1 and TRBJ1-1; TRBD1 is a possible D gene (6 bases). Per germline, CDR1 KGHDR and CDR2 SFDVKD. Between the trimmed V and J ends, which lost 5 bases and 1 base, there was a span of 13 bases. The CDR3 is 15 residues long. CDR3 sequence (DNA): TGTGCCACCAGTGCCCAAGGGGGACCGAACACTGAAGCTTTCTTT. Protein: CATSAQGGPNTEAFF.